The 8 T cell receptor beta chains below were found in one sample sequenced in a study. TCRdb recomputed calls from the 5' RACE reads with MiXCR, one row per CDR3 protein. Of tens of thousands of distinct CDR3 sequences in the sample, around 26% are singletons; the top ten hold about 2.2%. The specimen was naive CD4+ T cells sorted from blood. Subset described: naive CD4+ T cells, CD4+CD45RA+CD25-. All receptors derive from a female donor with breast cancer.

In DNA, the CDR3 is TGCAGTGCAAGGCCCGAGGGTGCAGTTAACTATGGCTACACCTTC. The encoded protein is CSARPEGAVNYGYTF. The chain carries TRBV20-1 and TRBJ1-2, with unresolved D. This CDR3 comprises 15 residues. V lost 6 bases and J lost 1, with 18 bases in between. CDR1 and CDR2 (germline): DFQATT, SNEGSKA (reference sequence).

The V and J genes are TRBV7-9 and TRBJ2-7; no definite D call. The V and J ends lost 3 bases and 4 bases respectively, with 10 bases between them. Germline lookup yields CDR1 SEHNR and CDR2 FQNEAQ (reference sequence). The CDR3 is 13 amino acids. CDR3 protein: CASSFGPTYEQYF. CDR3 sequence (DNA): TGTGCCAGCAGCTTTGGGCCGACGTACGAGCAGTACTTC.

To note about this clonotype: This may be a read error, as it is one base from a much larger clone. The rearrangement uses TRBV9 and TRBJ1-1; maybe TRBD1 (5 bases). Trimming cost V 5 bases and J 0 bases, with 17 bases left between them. The germline CDR1 and CDR2 sequences are SGDLS and YYNGEE. This CDR3 spans 16 amino acids. CDR3 loop: CASRTDGDSMNTEAFF. The CDR3 DNA reads TGTGCCAGCAGGACGGACGGGGACTCCATGAACACTGAAGCTTTCTTT.

In the case of this clonotype: This may be a read error: a much more frequent sequence differs by one nucleotide. The V call is TRBV6-1, the J call TRBJ1-6; D is ambiguous. Per the germline V gene, CDR1 is MNHNS and CDR2 is SASEGT. V was pared by 5 bases and J by 8 bases, with 22 bases between. The CDR3 spans 17 residues. The DNA of the CDR3 is TGTGCCAGCAGTAAAGGGATATATGGGGTATTGGATTCACCCCTCCACTTT. It is translated as CASSKGIYGVLDSPLHF.

This chain joins TRBV3-1 and TRBJ2-3, with 12 bases that match TRBD2. Germline V gene lookup returns CDR1 LGHDT and CDR2 YNNKEL (reference sequence). This CDR3 is built from 16 residues. J was trimmed by 0 bases and V by 4 bases; bases with no gene match: 2. The CDR3 sequence is CASSPLAGGSTDTQYF. DNA of the CDR3: TGTGCCAGCAGCCCTCTAGCGGGGGGGAGCACAGATACGCAGTATTTT.

The table lists this clonotype with a few counts. V and J are TRBV7-9 and TRBJ1-2; D is ambiguous. This CDR3 spans 13 amino acids. The V end lost 2 bases, the J end lost 8 bases, and 12 bases lay between the germline ends. Germline V gene data show CDR1 as SEHNR and CDR2 as FQNEAQ (reference sequence). The CDR3: CASSLFEVGGYTF. CDR3 bases: TGTGCCAGCAGCTTATTTGAGGTTGGAGGCTACACCTTC.

V is TRBV5-1 and J is TRBJ1-6; 7 nucleotides agree with TRBD1. The junction had 5 bases not matched to a gene; V was cut back by 4 bases and J by 7 bases. This CDR3 region has 14 residues. Germline V gene lookup returns CDR1 SGHRS and CDR2 YFSETQ. The CDR3, as DNA: TGCGCCAGCAGCCCCGACAGGGAGAATTCACCCCTCCACTTT. This translates into CASSPDRENSPLHF.

Concerning this clonotype: At one end, the junction sequence differs from germline, possibly due to a read error. The J gene is TRBJ2-7, the V gene TRBV6-2 or TRBV6-3; D gene unclear. The CDR3 covers 12 residues. The germline CDR1 and CDR2 sequences are MNHEY and SVGEGT. This CDR3 reads CASSYEWYERYF. CDR3 sequence (DNA): TGTGCCAGCAGTTACGAGTGGTACGAGCGGTACTTC.